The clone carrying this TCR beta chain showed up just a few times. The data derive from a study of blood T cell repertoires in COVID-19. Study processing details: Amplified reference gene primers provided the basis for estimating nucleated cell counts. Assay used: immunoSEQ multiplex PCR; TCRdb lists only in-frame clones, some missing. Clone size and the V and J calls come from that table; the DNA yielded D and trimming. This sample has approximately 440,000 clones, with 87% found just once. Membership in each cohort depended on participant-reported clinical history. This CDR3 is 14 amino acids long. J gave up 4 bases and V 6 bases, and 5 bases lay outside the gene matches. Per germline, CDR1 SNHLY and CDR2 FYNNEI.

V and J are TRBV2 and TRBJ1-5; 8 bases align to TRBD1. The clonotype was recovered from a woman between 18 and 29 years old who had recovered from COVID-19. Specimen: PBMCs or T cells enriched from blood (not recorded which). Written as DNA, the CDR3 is TGTGCCAGCAGGGACAGGGTAGCAAATCAGCCCCAGCATTTT. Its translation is CASRDRVANQPQHF.